The clone carrying this TCR beta chain has ten or more counts. Its antigen is undetermined. These data are taken from a study of Graves' ophthalmopathy and Graves' hyperthyroidism. Study information: Pretreatment peripheral blood was obtained at initial diagnosis. Study-level findings and limits: Between ophthalmopathy and stable hyperthyroidism, a 13-signature model drew a separation with 87.88% sensitivity and about 80% specificity. Most clonotypes expanded in thyroid above 0.001 frequency were present in blood too.

RNA transcripts provided the template for amplifying TCR beta CDR3 regions. In the first round, RT-PCR was carried out with HTBI primers, and a multiplex PCR formed the second round. TCRdb re-called the multiplex PCR reads through MiXCR, storing one row per CDR3 protein. The table includes about 740,000 distinct CDR3 sequences, roughly 40% detected once. This CDR3 has 14 residues. From germline, CDR1 is SQVTM and CDR2 ANQGSEA. Trimming cost V 7 bases and J 3 bases; bases outside gene matches: 12. The chain has TRBV29-1 and TRBJ2-7; 7 positions match TRBD1. The TCR was taken from an adult man with Graves' ophthalmopathy. Sequencing input: peripheral blood. Here the CDR3 DNA reads TGCAGCGCCAAAACCCCGGGACAGTTCTACGAGCAGTACTTC. This codes for CSAKTPGQFYEQYF.